The 16 T cell receptor beta chains presented below share a single source sample, sequenced in a study of beta chain features in type 1 diabetes. Isolated RNA was reverse transcribed in full, so expressed TCRB transcripts were sequenced. TCRdb's table, derived via immunoSEQ multiplex PCR, lists solely in-frame clones and lacks some. The data show roughly 140,000 clones, more than 9.5% seen once. The source material was central memory CD4+ T cells from blood. The receptors here all came from a man aged 18 to 29 in good health.

This clone was observed a few times. The chain uses TRBV29-1 and TRBJ2-3, with 8 bases identical to TRBD1. CDR1 SQVTM and CDR2 ANQGSEA come from the germline V gene. This CDR3 region has 12 residues. V shed 4 bases, J shed 7 bases, and the junction held 4 bases outside the gene matches. CDR3 sequence: CSVAGQEYTQYF. DNA of the CDR3: TGCAGCGTTGCGGGACAGGAGTATACGCAGTATTTT.

This clone came up many times. This rearrangement joins TRBV6-5 to TRBJ2-7; 11 bases are a match to TRBD1. Germline-derived CDR1 and CDR2 are MNHEY and SVGAGI. Trimming cost V 0 bases and J 5 bases; bases outside gene matches: 3. This CDR3 spans 15 amino acids. The CDR3 is CASSYSWTGGNEQYF. The DNA for the CDR3 is TGTGCCAGCAGTTACTCATGGACAGGGGGCAACGAGCAGTACTTC.

There are a few counts of this clone. The V and J genes are TRBV14 and TRBJ2-5, with D possibly matching TRBD1 (6 bases). The CDR3 is made up of 14 amino acids. Per the germline V gene, CDR1 is SGHDN and CDR2 is FVKESK. V was shortened by 0 bases and J by 4 bases, with 9 bases between the two germline ends. The CDR3 region has the DNA TGTGCCAGCAGCCAAGAGGCAGGGGCAGAGACCCAGTACTTC. This encodes CASSQEAGAETQYF.

On this clone itself: One end of the junction varies from germline; a read error may be responsible. This chain joins TRBV5-6 and TRBJ2-1; 9 bases are a match to TRBD1. This CDR3 is built from 16 residues. In germline, CDR1 is SGHDT, CDR2 YYEEEE. The CDR3 sequence is CASSPGEGTGLTRGVF. Written as DNA, the CDR3 is TGTGCCAGCAGCCCTGGGGAGGGGACAGGGCTTACCCGTGGGGTCTTC.

This clone was seen only a few times. The rearrangement joins TRBV19 to TRBJ2-2, with 9 bases matching TRBD2. Germline V gene data show CDR1 as LNHDA and CDR2 as SQIVND (reference sequence). The length of the CDR3 is 17 residues. The CDR3 loop reads CASTAGGGAWNTGELFF. CDR3 in DNA: TGTGCTTCAACAGCTGGCGGGGGGGCCTGGAACACCGGGGAGCTGTTTTTT.

This clone was observed a handful of times. The genes are TRBV4-3 and TRBJ2-6, with D perhaps TRBD1 (5 bases). The CDR3 has 17 residues. In germline, CDR1 is LGHNA, CDR2 YSLEER. V was cut by 0 bases and J by 0 bases, with 9 bases left in between. The CDR3, as DNA: TGCGCCAGCAGCCAAGATTACAGGACCTCTGGGGCCAACGTCCTGACTTTC. It codes for CASSQDYRTSGANVLTF.

The genes are TRBV19 and TRBJ2-2; D may be TRBD2 (5 bases). Germline V CDR1 and CDR2: LNHDA, SQIVND (reference sequence). Trimming took 5 bases from V and 1 from J, leaving 8 bases between them. There are 14 residues in the CDR3. CDR3 sequence: CASSGLRNTGELFF. The CDR3 DNA follows: TGTGCCAGTAGTGGACTGAGGAACACCGGGGAGCTGTTTTTT.

The chain combines TRBV4-2 with TRBJ2-7; TRBD1 matches 7 bases. The length of the CDR3 is 15 residues. Germline V gives CDR1 LGHNA, CDR2 YNFKEQ. The ends lost 3 bases at V and 0 bases at J; junction bases unmatched: 5. CDR3 sequence (DNA): TGTGCCAGCAGCCAGACAGGGTTTAGCTCCTACGAGCAGTACTTC. Translated, it gives CASSQTGFSSYEQYF.

The CDR3, as DNA: TGTGCCAGCTCACCCGAGGGGGTAGATCAGCCCCAGCATTTT. It specifies CASSPEGVDQPQHF. This chain joins TRBV18 and TRBJ1-5; perhaps TRBD1 as D (6 bases). The CDR3 has 14 residues. The V and J ends lost 3 bases and 5 bases respectively, with 11 bases between them. Germline values: CDR1 KGHSH, CDR2 LQKENI. Looking up the rest from reference TRBV18 and TRBJ1-5 gives the full variable domain: NAGVMQNPRHLVRRRGQEARLRCSPMKGHSHVYWYRQLPEEGLKFMVYLQKENIIDESGMPKERFSAEFPKEGPSILRIQQVVRGDSAAYFCASSPEGVDQPQHFGDGTRLSIL.

The CDR3 region is CASSHPWGTEAFF. The CDR3 coding sequence is TGCGCCAGCAGCCACCCTTGGGGGACTGAAGCTTTCTTT. The chain is built from TRBV4-1 and TRBJ1-1, with a tentative D call TRBD1 (5 bases). V shed 3 bases and J shed 5 bases, with 10 bases lying between them. CDR1 is MGHRA, CDR2 YSYEKL, per germline. CDR3 size: 13 residues.

This chain connects TRBV30 to TRBJ1-4; 7 nucleotides align to TRBD1. The CDR3 loop spans 15 amino acids. V dropped 2 bases and J dropped 7; count of bases not matched to a gene: 10. Germline V gives CDR1 GTSNPN, CDR2 SVGIG (reference sequence). In nucleotides, the CDR3 is TGTGCCTGGAGTTCTGACAGGGCCTGGGGTGAAAAACTGTTTTTT. Its translation: CAWSSDRAWGEKLFF.

This clone was counted only a few times. The CDR3 protein is CASSPGRATYEQYF. The CDR3 DNA is TGTGCCAGCAGCCCAGGAAGGGCTACCTACGAGCAGTACTTC. This chain uses TRBV11-2 with TRBJ2-7; D unclear. CDR1 SGHAT and CDR2 FQNNGV come from the germline V gene. V lost 5 bases and J lost 2, with 13 bases in between. The CDR3 consists of 14 residues.

The CDR3 bases are TGTGCCGGGGGCAGATCCGACTATGGCTACACCTTC. Translation: CAGGRSDYGYTF. This chain joins TRBV28 and TRBJ1-2, with a tentative D call TRBD1 (6 bases). Per the germline V gene, CDR1 is MDHEN and CDR2 is SYDVKM. Deletions cut 11 bases from V and 3 bases from J, with 13 bases between. CDR3 length equals 12 residues.

This clone was observed a handful of times. The chain recombines TRBV5-8 with TRBJ1-5; possible D gene TRBD1, 6 bases. CDR1 SGHTS and CDR2 YDEGEE come from the germline V gene. The CDR3 has 12 residues. The V end was cut by 1 base, the J end by 9 bases, with 8 bases between. CDR3 protein: CASSLQGMPQHF. The CDR3 nucleotides read TGTGCCAGCAGCTTGCAGGGGATGCCCCAGCATTTT.

A few counts support this clone. The CDR3 loop reads CADNTQYF. For the CDR3, the DNA is TGTGCCGACAATACGCAGTATTTT. The chain has TRBV19 and TRBJ2-3; D ambiguous. CDR3 length equals 8 residues. CDR1 is LNHDA and CDR2 is SQIVND in the germline V gene (reference sequence). Trimming shortened V by 11 bases and J by 7 bases, and 4 bases separated the two germline ends.

This clone has only a few counts. The chain couples TRBV5-1 to TRBJ2-3; no definite D call. Per the germline V gene, CDR1 is SGHRS and CDR2 is YFSETQ. CDR3 size: 15 residues. The V gene lost 0 bases and the J gene lost 1 base, with 9 bases spanning the gap. DNA of the CDR3: TGCGCCAGCAGCTTGGGGGTAGCCCGCACAGATACGCAGTATTTT. Protein sequence: CASSLGVARTDTQYF.